This T cell receptor (beta chain) originates from a study of CD8 T cells in ankylosing spondylitis. Each CDR3 protein is one row after TCRdb ran MiXCR on the 5' RACE reads. The repertoire holds roughly 190,000 distinct CDR3 sequences, with about 13% as singletons. This clonotype occurred a few times. Trimming stripped 0 bases from V and 3 bases from J, with 10 bases between. Germline CDR1 is SGHKS and CDR2 is YYEKEE (reference sequence). The CDR3 extends over 14 amino acids. Input material: blood, either unsorted or a sorted T cell fraction (not recorded which). The sequence was collected from a male donor with ankylosing spondylitis or in good health (not recorded which). J is TRBJ2-7 and V is TRBV5-5; D remains ambiguous. The CDR3 coding sequence is TGTGCCAGCAGCTTGGAACCCCTGAACTACGAGCAGTACTTC. It yields the protein CASSLEPLNYEQYF.